Below, 15 T cell receptor beta chains from the same sample are listed, as sequenced in a study of metastatic and nonmetastatic thyroid tumors. Each patient came to thyroid surgery without any prior treatment (of any kind). TCRdb recomputed clones from the PCR reads via MiXCR. The data show about 60,000 clones, 16% seen once. Input material: blood. The receptors derive from a male donor with papillary thyroid cancer or a benign thyroid nodule (not recorded which). Some clones in this sample may be carry-over from other donors' samples.

Judged by abundance, this clone is medium-sized. This chain uses TRBV10-3 with TRBJ1-6, with 12 bases that match TRBD1. CDR3 length: 15 residues. The ends lost 11 bases at V and 10 bases at J; junction bases unmatched: 12. Germline loops: CDR1 ENHRY, CDR2 SYGVKD. The CDR3, as DNA: TGTGCCGCACGCTCGGGACAGGGGGCGGGATCACCCCTCCACTTT. It encodes CAARSGQGAGSPLHF.

This clone was recorded at least ten times. The CDR3 protein is CASSFSPRDYGYTF. In DNA form, the CDR3 reads TGTGCCAGCAGTTTTAGCCCGCGAGACTATGGCTACACCTTC. This chain joins TRBV28 and TRBJ1-2; D is unresolved. The CDR3 has 14 residues. Trimming took 3 bases from V and 3 from J, leaving 11 bases between them. CDR1 and CDR2 (germline): MDHEN, SYDVKM.

The gene calls are TRBV20-1 and TRBJ2-7, with 9 positions matching TRBD2. From germline, CDR1 is DFQATT and CDR2 SNEGSKA (reference sequence). The CDR3 covers 17 residues. With V trimmed by 0 bases and J by 2 bases, 11 bases remained unmatched. CDR3 amino acids: CSARDLGLAGITYEQYF. The CDR3 nucleotides read TGCAGTGCTAGAGATCTAGGGCTAGCGGGAATAACCTACGAGCAGTACTTC.

This clone was found many times. The chain recombines TRBV19 with TRBJ1-1; 8 bases are a match to TRBD1. The CDR3 totals 16 residues. CDR1 and CDR2 from the germline V gene are LNHDA and SQIVND (reference sequence). J gave up 0 bases and V 8 bases, and 11 bases lay outside the gene matches. As DNA, the CDR3 is TGTGCCAGTCGCGACCGGACAGGGTCTATGAACACTGAAGCTTTCTTT. Amino acids: CASRDRTGSMNTEAFF.

This clone came up a few times. Since a much larger clone is just one base distant, this may be a read error. The chain employs TRBV6-5 and TRBJ2-3; D ambiguous. The CDR3 runs to 16 residues. V lost 1 base and J lost 2, with 13 bases in between. Per the germline V gene, CDR1 is MNHEY and CDR2 is SVGAGI. CDR3 protein: CASSYYRPVVTDTQYF. In DNA, the CDR3 is TGTGCCAGCAGTTACTACAGACCAGTCGTCACAGATACGCAGTATTTT.

This clone was counted ten times or more. The chain uses TRBV24-1 and TRBJ1-2; the D gene is possibly TRBD1 (5 bases). The germline CDR1 and CDR2 sequences are KGHDR and SFDVKD. The CDR3 spans 14 residues. V was trimmed by 0 bases and J by 2 bases, leaving 6 bases between them. Written as DNA, the CDR3 is TGTGCCACCAGTGATTTGGGACAAAACTATGGCTACACCTTC. It codes for CATSDLGQNYGYTF.

This clone was observed many times. The rearrangement uses TRBV5-1 and TRBJ2-1; TRBD1 is a possible D gene (6 bases). Trimming took off 4 bases at V and 2 bases at J, with 13 bases between the two ends. Germline assignment: CDR1 SGHRS and CDR2 YFSETQ. This CDR3 comprises 15 residues. In DNA form, the CDR3 reads TGCGCCAGCAGCCGGGACACGGGGACCTACAATGAGCAGTTCTTC. This translates into CASSRDTGTYNEQFF.

In this sample, this clone turned up a few times. A single base separates this from a much larger clone, so it may be a read error. V and J are TRBV29-1 and TRBJ2-2; a weak D match, TRBD2 (6 bases). The CDR3 has 11 amino acids. V lost 7 bases and J 9 bases, leaving 12 bases between the germline ends. CDR1 and CDR2 (germline): SQVTM, ANQGSEA. The CDR3, as DNA: TGCAGCGCGCGGGGTACCTGGGAGCTGTTTTTT. This codes for CSARGTWELFF.

This chain links TRBV20-1 with TRBJ2-1; perhaps TRBD2 as D (6 bases). Germline assignment: CDR1 DFQATT and CDR2 SNEGSKA (reference sequence). Between the trimmed V and J ends, which lost 0 bases and 6 bases, there was a span of 18 bases. This CDR3 contains 16 residues. CDR3 nucleotides: TGCAGTGCTAGAGACTTACCAGCGCGGGGCCCCAATGAGCAGTTCTTC. Its translation is CSARDLPARGPNEQFF.

This clone was detected many times. Other nucleotide sequences in the sample specify the same CDR3. V is TRBV7-9 and J is TRBJ1-1, with 8 bases lining up with TRBD1. The CDR3 consists of 15 residues. The ends lost 5 bases at V and 3 bases at J; junction bases unmatched: 8. CDR1 and CDR2 from the germline V gene are SEHNR and FQNEAQ (reference sequence). CDR3 bases: TGTGCCAGCAGCGCGAGGACAGGGTCGGACACTGAAGCTTTCTTT. Translated, it gives CASSARTGSDTEAFF.

This clone was counted at least ten times. This sequence joins TRBV9 and TRBJ1-1, with a possible D match to TRBD1 (6 bases). Trimming stripped 6 bases from V and 5 bases from J, with 17 bases between. This CDR3 contains 14 residues. Germline V CDR1 and CDR2: SGDLS, YYNGEE. The CDR3 DNA follows: TGTGCCAGCACCTCTGGCGGGGGCCCAACTGAAGCTTTCTTT. Protein: CASTSGGGPTEAFF.

This clone was counted a few times. The chain carries TRBV6-1 and TRBJ1-6; weak D call: TRBD1 (5 bases). The V end was cut by 4 bases, the J end by 8 bases, with 18 bases between. CDR1 and CDR2 (germline): MNHNS, SASEGT. The CDR3 spans 16 residues. CDR3 DNA: TGTGCCAGCAGTGGCGGGACTGCTCTGGGATATTCACCCCTCCACTTT. Its protein is CASSGGTALGYSPLHF.

Many counts were recorded for this clone. An end of the junction differs from the germline gene, which may be a read error. The chain combines TRBV6-1 with TRBJ1-2; 10 nucleotides agree with TRBD1. Germline CDR1 MNHNS, CDR2 SASEGT. The CDR3 is 14 amino acids. CDR3 residues: CASGEPGTGDGYTF. The CDR3 nucleotides read TGTGCCAGCGGTGAACCCGGGACAGGGGACGGCTACACCTTC.

In this sample, this clone turned up many times. The chain has TRBV14 and TRBJ1-3; D is undetermined. Deletions cut 0 bases from V and 2 bases from J, with 8 bases between. The CDR3 has 15 residues. Germline CDR1 is SGHDN and CDR2 is FVKESK. In nucleotides, the CDR3 is TGTGCCAGCAGCCAAGAACGGAGCACTGGAAACACCATATATTTT. The encoded protein is CASSQERSTGNTIYF.

Remarks on this clone: This may be a read error, as it is one base from a much larger clone. The rearrangement uses TRBV10-3 and TRBJ2-3; 8 nucleotides match TRBD1. Germline-derived CDR1 and CDR2 are ENHRY and SYGVKD. The ends lost 10 bases at V and 6 bases at J; junction bases unmatched: 12. The CDR3 has 14 residues. CDR3 bases: TGTGCCAATTCGGACAGGGTTTTCCCGGATACGCAGTATTTT. Its protein is CANSDRVFPDTQYF.